The 28 T cell receptor beta chains listed next were all sequenced from one sample in a study of shared clonotypes between healthy human individuals (dated by TCRdb to the early 2020s). Receptor libraries were prepared by the immunoSEQ multiplex PCR assay. TCRdb took this table from immuneACCESS and kept in-frame rearrangements with V and J called. Such tables lack part of the clones; where checked against another copy, unresolved V genes explain under half of the gap, and the rest is unexplained. The sample table records 2 million to 2.5 million clones; around 95% of these occur just once. The ten largest clones represent roughly 0.13% of the sample. Specimen: naive CD4+ T cells sorted from blood. Per the publication, the cell subset or site label means: CD45RA+ positively selected. Source of these receptors: a man aged 18 to 30 in good health.

This rearrangement joins TRBV6-6 to TRBJ2-5; 11 positions agree with TRBD1. This CDR3 comprises 13 residues. V gave up 6 bases and J gave up 3 bases; unmatched junction bases: 0. The germline V gene encodes CDR1 MNHNY and CDR2 SVGAGI (reference sequence). CDR3 protein: CASRGQGEETQYF. CDR3 nucleotide sequence: TGTGCCAGCAGGGGACAGGGGGAAGAGACCCAGTACTTC.

J is TRBJ2-2 and V is TRBV19; 7 bases map to TRBD1. CDR3 length: 14 residues. The germline V gene encodes CDR1 LNHDA and CDR2 SQIVND (reference sequence). V shed 7 bases, J shed 7 bases, and the junction held 9 bases outside the gene matches. CDR3 DNA sequence: TGTGCCAGTACCCCGGGACAGTTAGTCGGGGAGCTGTTTTTT. Its translation is CASTPGQLVGELFF.

This clone appeared once. The chain employs TRBV2 and TRBJ1-1; no firm D call. With 6 bases removed from V and 1 base from J, the gap between germline ends came to 9 bases. CDR3 length equals 13 residues. Germline V gene lookup returns CDR1 SNHLY and CDR2 FYNNEI. The CDR3 region has the DNA TGTGCCAGCAGCCGCACACAGAACACTGAAGCTTTCTTT. It translates to CASSRTQNTEAFF. Filled out from reference TRBV2 and TRBJ1-1, the complete variable domain reads EPEVTQTPSHQVTQMGQEVILRCVPISNHLYFYWYRQILGQKVEFLVSFYNNEISEKSEIFDDQFSVERPDGSNFTLKIRSTKLEDSAMYFCASSRTQNTEAFFGQGTRLTVV.

The chain combines TRBV4-3 with TRBJ1-6; D uncertain. There are 14 residues in the CDR3. The ends were cut back, 4 bases at V and 7 bases at J, with 11 bases in the middle. CDR1 is LGHNA, CDR2 YSLEER, per germline. The CDR3 DNA reads TGCGCCAGCAGCCCCGGTAAGGGCAATTCACCCCTCCACTTT. The encoded protein is CASSPGKGNSPLHF.

The chain has TRBV7-2 and TRBJ2-7; 9 bases are shared with TRBD1. V lost 5 bases, J lost 4 bases, and 3 bases stayed unmatched. This CDR3 spans 13 amino acids. Germline V lookup: CDR1 SGHTA, CDR2 FQGNSA. The CDR3 DNA sequence: TGTGCCAGCAGCACAGGGGGCAGGTACGAGCAGTACTTC. Encoded protein: CASSTGGRYEQYF.

The chain carries TRBV28 and TRBJ2-5; weak D call: TRBD2 (5 bases). This CDR3 is 15 amino acids long. The germline V and J ends were trimmed by 6 bases and 3 bases, with 17 bases remaining between them. The germline V gene encodes CDR1 MDHEN and CDR2 SYDVKM. The CDR3 DNA is TGTGCCAGCAGGGGAATTGAACGGGGTGAAGAGACCCAGTACTTC. Its translation is CASRGIERGEETQYF.

This chain joins TRBV2 and TRBJ1-2, with TRBD1 matching 8 bases. Germline assignment: CDR1 SNHLY and CDR2 FYNNEI. The CDR3 has 13 amino acids. V trimming: 6 bases; J trimming: 6 bases; junction bases outside the gene matches: 6. The DNA of the CDR3 is TGTGCCAGCAGCGGGACAGGTACGGATGGCTACACCTTC. It specifies CASSGTGTDGYTF.

The rearrangement uses TRBV7-9 and TRBJ1-2; TRBD1 matches at 7 bases. CDR3 length: 15 residues. Losses at the gene ends were 5 bases for V and 5 bases for J; bases not matched to a gene: 11. Looked up from germline, CDR1 is SEHNR and CDR2 is FQNEAQ (reference sequence). In DNA, the CDR3 is TGTGCCAGCAGCCCGAGACAGGGAATTACGTATGGCTACACCTTC. As protein: CASSPRQGITYGYTF.

The chain recombines TRBV6-1 with TRBJ2-1; 8 nucleotides agree with TRBD1. Germline V lookup: CDR1 MNHNS, CDR2 SASEGT. The CDR3 totals 15 residues. The V gene end was trimmed by 10 bases and the J gene end by 5 bases; junction bases not matched to a gene: 13. The CDR3: CANLPAGQADNEQFF. In DNA form, the CDR3 reads TGTGCCAACCTACCGGCGGGACAGGCGGACAATGAGCAGTTCTTC.

On this clone: The identical CDR3 is also encoded by other nucleotide sequences in the sample. V is TRBV2 and J is TRBJ2-1; no definite D call. CDR3 size: 13 residues. CDR1 is SNHLY, CDR2 FYNNEI, per germline. Between the trimmed V and J ends, which lost 6 bases and 0 bases, there was a span of 6 bases. CDR3 DNA sequence: TGTGCCAGCAGCTGGAGCTCCTACAATGAGCAGTTCTTC. Translation: CASSWSSYNEQFF.

The genes are TRBV29-1 and TRBJ1-1; D unresolved. Germline CDR1 is SQVTM and CDR2 is ANQGSEA. The germline V and J ends were trimmed by 5 bases and 11 bases, with 18 bases remaining between them. This CDR3 spans 12 amino acids. As DNA, the CDR3 is TGCAGCGTTCATAGCGGGAAATTGGTCGCTTTCTTT. Encoded protein: CSVHSGKLVAFF.

The rearrangement uses TRBV19 and TRBJ2-5; 8 bases are a match to TRBD1. CDR3 length: 13 amino acids. V was pared by 4 bases and J by 5 bases, with 3 bases of the junction left unmatched. Per germline, CDR1 LNHDA and CDR2 SQIVND (reference sequence). CDR3 DNA sequence: TGTGCCAGTAGTAGACAGGGGTGGGAGACCCAGTACTTC. It translates to CASSRQGWETQYF.

The chain carries TRBV18 and TRBJ1-1; D unresolved. The CDR3 totals 14 residues. Germline lookup yields CDR1 KGHSH and CDR2 LQKENI. Trimming left V 6 bases short and J 1 base short, with 12 bases between. The CDR3 here is CASSLPIPNTEAFF. CDR3 bases: TGTGCCAGCTCCCTCCCCATCCCGAACACTGAAGCTTTCTTT.

A note on this clone: This same CDR3 is encoded by further DNA sequences in the sample. The V gene is TRBV7-2, the J gene TRBJ2-5; D is undetermined. V was trimmed by 1 base and J by 1 base, leaving 4 bases between them. Per germline, CDR1 SGHTA and CDR2 FQGNSA. This CDR3 comprises 13 residues. CDR3: CASSLGSQETQYF. In DNA, the CDR3 is TGTGCCAGCAGCTTAGGCAGCCAAGAGACCCAGTACTTC.

In its sample, this clone was seen once. This rearrangement joins TRBV6-1 to TRBJ2-1, with D unclear. V dropped 6 bases and J dropped 1 base, with 13 bases sitting between them. Per the germline V gene, CDR1 is MNHNS and CDR2 is SASEGT. The CDR3 is 15 amino acids. The CDR3 coding sequence is TGTGCCAGCAGGACCACGGGTACATCCTACAATGAGCAGTTCTTC. Its protein is CASRTTGTSYNEQFF.

This chain connects TRBV2 to TRBJ2-7, with TRBD2 matching 10 bases. Germline loops: CDR1 SNHLY, CDR2 FYNNEI. The junction had 8 bases not matched to a gene; V was cut back by 2 bases and J by 4 bases. This CDR3 is 16 amino acids long. CDR3 region: CASSERPGTSDYEQYF. CDR3 DNA: TGTGCCAGCAGTGAACGTCCCGGGACTAGCGATTACGAGCAGTACTTC.

J is TRBJ2-3 and V is TRBV5-1, with D possibly called TRBD1 or TRBD2 (6 bases each). This CDR3 contains 15 residues. Germline CDR1 reads SGHRS; CDR2 reads YFSETQ. V was shortened by 4 bases and J by 1 base, with 13 bases between the two germline ends. CDR3 sequence reads: CASSGGLIGTDTQYF. CDR3 nucleotides: TGCGCCAGCAGCGGGGGGCTCATAGGCACAGATACGCAGTATTTT.

The V and J genes are TRBV6-5 and TRBJ1-2; D possibly corresponds to TRBD1 (6 bases). The CDR3 spans 11 residues. The ends were cut back, 5 bases at V and 8 bases at J, with 9 bases in the middle. Per the germline V gene, CDR1 is MNHEY and CDR2 is SVGAGI. CDR3 nucleotides: TGTGCCAGCAGTGACAGGCGGGGCTACACCTTC. The encoded protein is CASSDRRGYTF.

A note on this clone: Within the sample, other DNA sequences also encode this same CDR3. The chain links TRBV7-2 to TRBJ2-7; D not resolved. Trimming took off 2 bases at V and 5 bases at J, with 4 bases between the two ends. This CDR3 spans 11 amino acids. Germline-derived CDR1 and CDR2 are SGHTA and FQGNSA. The DNA of the CDR3 is TGTGCCAGCAGCTTATTCCACGAGCAGTACTTC. The encoded protein is CASSLFHEQYF. The variable domain in full, completed from reference TRBV7-2 and TRBJ2-7, reads GAGVSQSPSNKVTEKGKDVELRCDPISGHTALYWYRQSLGQGLEFLIYFQGNSAPDKSGLPSDRFSAERTGGSVSTLTIQRTQQEDSAVYLCASSLFHEQYFGPGTRLTVT.

The chain links TRBV25-1 to TRBJ2-7; maybe TRBD2 (6 bases). V was trimmed by 3 bases and J by 6 bases, leaving 12 bases between them. Germline CDR1 MGHDK, CDR2 SYGVNS. This CDR3 is built from 13 residues. This CDR3 reads CASSEAGPLEQYF. DNA for the CDR3: TGTGCCAGCAGTGAGGCGGGGCCCCTCGAGCAGTACTTC.

For this clone: Within the sample, other DNA sequences also encode this same CDR3. The V gene is TRBV5-1, the J gene TRBJ1-2, with D tentatively TRBD1 (5 bases). The V gene's germline CDR1 is SGHRS and CDR2 YFSETQ. V gave up 1 base and J gave up 6 bases, with 10 bases separating them. This CDR3 has 13 amino acids. CDR3 in DNA: TGCGCCAGCAGCTTGACAGGATCGGATGGCTACACCTTC. This gives the protein CASSLTGSDGYTF.

V usage is TRBV29-1 and J usage is TRBJ2-1; 14 nucleotides match TRBD2. The CDR3 has 14 amino acids. The germline V gene has CDR1 SQVTM and CDR2 ANQGSEA. V dropped 6 bases and J dropped 6; count of bases not matched to a gene: 4. Here the CDR3 reads CSVPGLAGVNEQFF. DNA for the CDR3: TGCAGCGTCCCGGGACTAGCGGGGGTCAATGAGCAGTTCTTC.

This rearrangement joins TRBV11-2 to TRBJ2-3; the match to TRBD2 covers 8 bases. The length of the CDR3 is 15 residues. J lost 4 bases, V lost 2 bases, and 5 bases had no gene match. CDR1 and CDR2 from the germline V gene are SGHAT and FQNNGV. The CDR3 is CASSLWGLDADTQYF. The DNA for the CDR3 is TGTGCCAGCAGCTTATGGGGACTAGACGCAGATACGCAGTATTTT.

The DNA for the CDR3 is TGTGCCAGCAGCTTAGCGCGACTAGCGGGAACAACCTACGAGCAGTACTTC. As protein: CASSLARLAGTTYEQYF. The V and J genes are TRBV7-9 and TRBJ2-7; 11 bases match TRBD2. This CDR3 is built from 17 residues. Germline loops: CDR1 SEHNR, CDR2 FQNEAQ (reference sequence). Unmatched junction bases numbered 6, after V lost 0 bases and J lost 2 bases.

This chain joins TRBV30 and TRBJ2-1; possible D gene TRBD2, 6 bases. The CDR3 consists of 13 residues. V shed 5 bases and J shed 4 bases, with 12 bases lying between them. Germline loops: CDR1 GTSNPN, CDR2 SVGIG (reference sequence). The CDR3 nucleotides read TGTGCCTGGGACCGGGACTCTTACAATGAGCAGTTCTTC. Its translation is CAWDRDSYNEQFF.

The CDR3 protein is CASSLTSGRAETQYF. CDR3 nucleotide sequence: TGTGCCAGCAGCCTAACTAGCGGGAGGGCCGAGACCCAGTACTTC. This chain uses TRBV9 with TRBJ2-5; 13 bases align to TRBD2. The V gene's germline CDR1 is SGDLS and CDR2 YYNGEE. The CDR3 sequence is 15 residues long. Trimming cost V 4 bases and J 5 bases; bases outside gene matches: 5. Drawing the rest from reference TRBV9 and TRBJ2-5, the complete variable domain is DSGVTQTPKHLITATGQRVTLRCSPRSGDLSVYWYQQSLDQGLQFLIQYYNGEERAKGNILERFSAQQFPDLHSELNLSSLELGDSALYFCASSLTSGRAETQYFGPGTRLLVL.

The V gene is TRBV5-6, the J gene TRBJ2-2, with D possibly TRBD1 on 6 matching bases. Germline loops: CDR1 SGHDT, CDR2 YYEEEE. With 5 bases removed from V and 5 bases from J, the gap between germline ends came to 22 bases. CDR3 size: 17 residues. CDR3 nucleotides: TGTGCCAGCAGGGAAAAGACTACAGGGAAAACAACCGGGGAGCTGTTTTTT. Translating gives CASREKTTGKTTGELFF. Based on the CDR3 plus reference TRBV5-6 and TRBJ2-2, the full variable domain is DAGVTQSPTHLIKTRGQQVTLRCSPKSGHDTVSWYQQALGQGPQFIFQYYEEEERQRGNFPDRFSGHQFPNYSSELNVNALLLGDSALYLCASREKTTGKTTGELFFGEGSRLTVL.

The chain has TRBV28 and TRBJ1-2, with D perhaps TRBD1 (6 bases). V was pared by 5 bases and J by 2 bases, with 15 bases between. The CDR3 covers 15 residues. Looked up from germline, CDR1 is MDHEN and CDR2 is SYDVKM. Written as DNA, the CDR3 is TGTGCCAGCAGTCAACCCACAGGGTGGAACTATGGCTACACCTTC. It yields the protein CASSQPTGWNYGYTF.